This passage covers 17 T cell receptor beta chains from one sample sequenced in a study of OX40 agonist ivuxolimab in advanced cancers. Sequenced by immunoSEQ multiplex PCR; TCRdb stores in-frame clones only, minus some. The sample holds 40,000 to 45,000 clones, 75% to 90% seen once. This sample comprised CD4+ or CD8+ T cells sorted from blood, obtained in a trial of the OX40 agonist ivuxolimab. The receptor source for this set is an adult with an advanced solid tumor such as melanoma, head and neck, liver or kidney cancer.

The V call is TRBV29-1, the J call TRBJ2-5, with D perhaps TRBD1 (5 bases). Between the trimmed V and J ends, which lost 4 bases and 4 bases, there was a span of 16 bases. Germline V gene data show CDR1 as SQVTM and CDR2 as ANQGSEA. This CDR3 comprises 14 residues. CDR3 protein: CSVVPRAWGETQYF. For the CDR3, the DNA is TGCAGCGTTGTTCCCAGGGCCTGGGGAGAGACCCAGTACTTC.

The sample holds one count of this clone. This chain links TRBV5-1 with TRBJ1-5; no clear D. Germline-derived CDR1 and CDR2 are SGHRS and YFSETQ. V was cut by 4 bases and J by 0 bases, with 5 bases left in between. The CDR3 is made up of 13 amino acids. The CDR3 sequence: CASSVDSNQPQHF. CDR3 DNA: TGCGCCAGCAGCGTTGATAGCAATCAGCCCCAGCATTTT.

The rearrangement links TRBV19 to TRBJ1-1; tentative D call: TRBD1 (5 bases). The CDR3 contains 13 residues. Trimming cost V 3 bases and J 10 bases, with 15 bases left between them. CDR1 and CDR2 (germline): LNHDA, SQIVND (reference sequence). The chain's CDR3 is CASSIEVRGVAFF. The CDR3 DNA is TGTGCCAGTAGTATCGAGGTTAGGGGCGTAGCTTTCTTT.

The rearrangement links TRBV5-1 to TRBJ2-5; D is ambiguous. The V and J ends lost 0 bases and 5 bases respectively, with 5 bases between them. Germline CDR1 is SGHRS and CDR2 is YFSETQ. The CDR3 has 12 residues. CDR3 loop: CASSLDSETQYF. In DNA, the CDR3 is TGCGCCAGCAGCTTGGACTCCGAGACCCAGTACTTC.

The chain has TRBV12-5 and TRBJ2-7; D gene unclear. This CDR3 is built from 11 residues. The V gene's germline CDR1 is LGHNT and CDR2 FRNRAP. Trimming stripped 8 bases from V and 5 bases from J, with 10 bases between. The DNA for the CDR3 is TGTGCTAGTCGGAATGACCACGAGCAGTACTTC. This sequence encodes CASRNDHEQYF.

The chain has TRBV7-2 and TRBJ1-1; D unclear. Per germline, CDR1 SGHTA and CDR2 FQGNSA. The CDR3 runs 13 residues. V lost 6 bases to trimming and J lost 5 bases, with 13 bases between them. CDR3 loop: CASSFLDGTEAFF. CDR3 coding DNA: TGTGCCAGCAGTTTCCTCGATGGGACTGAAGCTTTCTTT.

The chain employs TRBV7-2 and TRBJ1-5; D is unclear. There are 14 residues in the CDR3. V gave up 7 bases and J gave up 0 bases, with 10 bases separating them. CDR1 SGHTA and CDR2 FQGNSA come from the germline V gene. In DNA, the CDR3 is TGTGCCAGCACCCCCAATTATAGCAATCAGCCCCAGCATTTT. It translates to CASTPNYSNQPQHF.

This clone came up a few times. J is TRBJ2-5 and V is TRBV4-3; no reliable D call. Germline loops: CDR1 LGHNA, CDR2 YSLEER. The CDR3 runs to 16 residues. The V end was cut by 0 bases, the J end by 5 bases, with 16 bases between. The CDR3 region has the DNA TGCGCCAGCAGCCAAGATTTTCCCTGGGGTAGGGAGACCCAGTACTTC. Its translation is CASSQDFPWGRETQYF.

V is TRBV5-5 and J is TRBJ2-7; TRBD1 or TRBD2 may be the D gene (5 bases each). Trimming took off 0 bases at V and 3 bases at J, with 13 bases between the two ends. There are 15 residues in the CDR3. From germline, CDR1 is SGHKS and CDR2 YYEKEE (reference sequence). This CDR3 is CASSLASRGRYEQYF. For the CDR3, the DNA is TGTGCCAGCAGCTTGGCGAGTAGGGGACGCTACGAGCAGTACTTC.

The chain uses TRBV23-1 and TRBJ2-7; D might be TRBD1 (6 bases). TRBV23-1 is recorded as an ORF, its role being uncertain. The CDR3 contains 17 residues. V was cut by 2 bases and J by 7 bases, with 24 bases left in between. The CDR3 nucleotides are TGCGCCAGCAGTCAACCGATGGGATTCAAAACAGGGAATGAGCAGTACTTC. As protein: CASSQPMGFKTGNEQYF.

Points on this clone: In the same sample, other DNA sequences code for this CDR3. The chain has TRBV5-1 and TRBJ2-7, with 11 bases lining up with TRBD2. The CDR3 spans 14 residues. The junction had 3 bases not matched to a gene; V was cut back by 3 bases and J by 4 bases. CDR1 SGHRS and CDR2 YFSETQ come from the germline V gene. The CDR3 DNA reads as TGCGCCAGCAGCTCCGGGACTAGCGGTTACGAGCAGTACTTC. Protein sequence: CASSSGTSGYEQYF.

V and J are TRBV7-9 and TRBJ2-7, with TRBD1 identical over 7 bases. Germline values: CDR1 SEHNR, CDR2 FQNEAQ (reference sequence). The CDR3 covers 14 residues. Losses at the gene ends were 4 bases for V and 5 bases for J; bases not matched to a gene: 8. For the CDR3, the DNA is TGTGCCAGCAGCTCCGGGACAGAAAGGAACGAGCAGTACTTC. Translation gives CASSSGTERNEQYF. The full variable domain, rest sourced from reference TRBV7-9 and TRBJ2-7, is DTGVSQNPRHKITKRGQNVTFRCDPISEHNRLYWYRQTLGQGPEFLTYFQNEAQLEKSRLLSDRFSAERPKGSFSTLEIQRTEQGDSAMYLCASSSGTERNEQYFGPGTRLTVT.

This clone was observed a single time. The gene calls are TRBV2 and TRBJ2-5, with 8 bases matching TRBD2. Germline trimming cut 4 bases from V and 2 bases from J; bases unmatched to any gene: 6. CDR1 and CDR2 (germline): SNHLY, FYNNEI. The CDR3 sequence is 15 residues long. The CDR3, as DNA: TGTGCCAGCAGTGGCATACTAGCGGATCAAGAGACCCAGTACTTC. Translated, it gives CASSGILADQETQYF.

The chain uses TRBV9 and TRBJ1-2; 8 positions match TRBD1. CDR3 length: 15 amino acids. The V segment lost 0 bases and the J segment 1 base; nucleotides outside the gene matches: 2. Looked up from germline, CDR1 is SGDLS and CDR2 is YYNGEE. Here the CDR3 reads CASSVGTGNNYGYTF. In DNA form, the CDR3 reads TGTGCCAGCAGCGTAGGGACAGGGAATAACTATGGCTACACCTTC. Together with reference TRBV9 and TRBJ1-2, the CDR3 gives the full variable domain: DSGVTQTPKHLITATGQRVTLRCSPRSGDLSVYWYQQSLDQGLQFLIQYYNGEERAKGNILERFSAQQFPDLHSELNLSSLELGDSALYFCASSVGTGNNYGYTFGSGTRLTVV.

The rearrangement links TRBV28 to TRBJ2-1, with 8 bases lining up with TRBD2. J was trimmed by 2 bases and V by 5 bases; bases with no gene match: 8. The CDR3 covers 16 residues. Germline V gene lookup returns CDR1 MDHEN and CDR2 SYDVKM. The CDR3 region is CASSPTSGLAYNEQFF. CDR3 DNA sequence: TGTGCCAGCAGTCCCACTAGCGGCTTAGCCTACAATGAGCAGTTCTTC. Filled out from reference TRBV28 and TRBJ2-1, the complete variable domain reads DVKVTQSSRYLVKRTGEKVFLECVQDMDHENMFWYRQDPGLGLRLIYFSYDVKMKEKGDIPEGYSVSREKKERFSLILESASTNQTSMYLCASSPTSGLAYNEQFFGPGTRLTVL.

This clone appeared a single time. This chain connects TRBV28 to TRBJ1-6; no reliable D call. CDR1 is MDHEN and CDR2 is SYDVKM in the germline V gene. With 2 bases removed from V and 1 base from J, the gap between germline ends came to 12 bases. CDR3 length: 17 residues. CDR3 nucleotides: TGTGCCAGCAGTTTAGATTGGCGGGCGTCCTATAATTCACCCCTCCACTTT. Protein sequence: CASSLDWRASYNSPLHF.

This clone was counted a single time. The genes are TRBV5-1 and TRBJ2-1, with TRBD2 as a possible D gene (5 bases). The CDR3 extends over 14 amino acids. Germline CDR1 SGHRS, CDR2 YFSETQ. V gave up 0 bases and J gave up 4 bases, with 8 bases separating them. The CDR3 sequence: CASSLVALYNEQFF. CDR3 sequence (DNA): TGCGCCAGCAGCTTGGTAGCGTTGTACAATGAGCAGTTCTTC.